This T cell receptor beta chain was retrieved from a study of siplizumab effects on memory and regulatory T cells. Points on this clone: Its specificity is unknown.

The V gene's germline CDR1 is MNHEY and CDR2 SVGAGI. This CDR3 spans 11 amino acids. Trimming took off 8 bases at V and 3 bases at J, with 5 bases between the two ends. Around 100,000 TCR templates per sample were assayed. The repertoire was sequenced with immunoSEQ multiplex PCR; TCRdb's copy has only in-frame clones and lacks some. The data contain about 120,000 clones, roughly 95% of them singletons. Findings of the study overall: With siplizumab, cumulative frequency of CD4+ memory-derived alloreactive sequences dropped significantly.

Source material: non-Treg CD4+ T cells sorted from blood. V gene TRBV6-5 combines with J gene TRBJ1-3; no clear D gene. The origin of this receptor is a human donor in good health. For the CDR3, the DNA is TGTGCCAGCTCAAATGGAAACACCATATATTTT. This gives the protein CASSNGNTIYF.